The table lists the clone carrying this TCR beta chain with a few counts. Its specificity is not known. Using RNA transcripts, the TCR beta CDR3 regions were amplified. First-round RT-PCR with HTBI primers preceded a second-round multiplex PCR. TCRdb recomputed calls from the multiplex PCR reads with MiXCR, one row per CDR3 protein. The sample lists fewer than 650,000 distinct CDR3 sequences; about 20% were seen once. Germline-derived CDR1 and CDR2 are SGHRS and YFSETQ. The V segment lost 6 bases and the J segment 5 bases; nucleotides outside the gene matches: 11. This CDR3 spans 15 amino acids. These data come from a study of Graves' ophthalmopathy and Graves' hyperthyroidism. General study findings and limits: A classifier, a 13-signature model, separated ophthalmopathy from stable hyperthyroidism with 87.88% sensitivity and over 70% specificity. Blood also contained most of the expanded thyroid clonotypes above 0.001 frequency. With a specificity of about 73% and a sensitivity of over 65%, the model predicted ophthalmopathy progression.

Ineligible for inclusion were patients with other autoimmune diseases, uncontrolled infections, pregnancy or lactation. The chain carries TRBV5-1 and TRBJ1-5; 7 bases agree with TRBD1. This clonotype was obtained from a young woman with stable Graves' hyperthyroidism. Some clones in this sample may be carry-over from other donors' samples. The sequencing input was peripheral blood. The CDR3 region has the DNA TGCGCCAGCACCCCCTCGAGGGGGCCAGATCAGCCCCAGCATTTT. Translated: CASTPSRGPDQPQHF.